What follows is one TCR beta chain and its context. This clonotype was observed a single time. Its antigen is currently not known. No much larger clone exists at a distance of one base, and base qualities are not known. This specimen comes from a study of identical twins (dated by TCRdb to about 2016). About the full investigation: To test whether fetal clonotypes persist, the study used deep sequencing on TCR alpha and beta repertoires from monozygotic twins, unrelated adults of various ages, and cord blood. Replicate twin experiments were performed at different times using different library preparation protocols to rule out contamination. Results the study describes overall, beyond this receptor: Because the same donors could not be followed over many years, the conclusions depended on cross-sectional statistical analysis. In monozygotic twins, recombination models systematically underestimated out-of-frame TCR alpha sharing, but the models matched the sharing seen between unrelated individuals. Compared with coincidental sharing between unrelated individuals, an excess of low generation-probability sequences was observed among out-of-frame TCR alpha sequences shared between twins. The excess sharing between twins in beta out-of-frame sequences was weaker because fewer shared sequences reduced the signal-to-noise ratio. Fewer insertions were carried by abundant cord blood beta clonotypes, a similar but weaker trend appeared in young adult naive repertoires, and no such trend appeared in memory repertoires. Invariant T cells such as MAIT and iNKT could partly confound zero-insertion analyses, although diverse VJ usage argued against such confounding for most clonotypes.

Library prep was done by 5' RACE. Sequencing was carried out with an Illumina HiSeq 2000. Template switching added a universal primer binding site, and the final cDNA carried a unique molecular identifier that allowed TCR cDNA molecules to be counted accurately. Specific primers in the conserved constant-segment region were used to synthesize first-strand cDNA for the TCR alpha and beta chains. To control for contamination, each cDNA library was double barcoded with a SMART-Mk sample barcode plus Illumina barcodes. TruSeq adapter sequences and Illumina sample barcodes were added in two successive PCR steps. The TCR alpha and beta cDNA libraries were sequenced on the Illumina HiSeq platform using custom primers. In the authors' own workflow: Raw reads were processed with MiGEC to extract unique molecular identifiers, and MiXCR was used to determine CDR3 positions. Recombination models were inferred per individual with the repgenHMM and IGoR tools using an EM algorithm. The tcR package in R was used for shared clonotype analysis, with sharing normalized by the product of cloneset sizes. To study raw recombination free of thymic and clonal selection effects, out-of-frame nonproductive sequences were analyzed. In TCRdb, the public reads were trimmed at Q25 with fastp and aligned with MiXCR, with productive beta chains retained. Rows are unified per CDR3 protein, each entry keeping the most common DNA and genes. TCRdb's processing, not the study's, gives the V and J calls here. In this sample the table shows just over 450,000 distinct CDR3 sequences, 12% to 15% of which occur a single time. The ten largest clones take up more than 0.5% of the sample.

Only healthy Caucasian donors were included. Three pairs of female monozygotic twins, all aged roughly 18 to 30 years, made up the twin cohort. CD4+ and CD8+ T cell populations were isolated with positive isolation kits from Invitrogen. Trimming removed 3 bases from V and 8 bases from J, leaving 17 bases between the germline ends. Per the germline V gene, KGHSH is the CDR1 and LQKENI is the CDR2. Including the terminal cysteine and phenylalanine, the CDR3 comprises 15 residues. The CDR3 DNA has 45 bases and is translated from base 1. This sample was shared with a second study, whose subject was yellow fever vaccine responses in identical twins. From the second report: The authors reported that the T cell response to vaccination in identical twins appeared partly convergent and partly personalized. The study precisely tracked vaccine-responding T cell clones in identical twins.

The sequencing input was CD4+ T cells sorted from blood. The clonotype originates from a young woman in good health. The V and J segments used are TRBV18 and TRBJ2-1; the D gene is perhaps TRBD2, on 6 matching bases. The bases are TGTGCCAGCTCACCCTATCCGGGACTTGGCGATGAGCAGTTCTTC. This encodes CASSPYPGLGDEQFF.